Included here is one T cell receptor beta chain sequence, with context. Its target is not known. V lost 4 bases and J lost 0, with 10 bases in between. CDR3 length: 15 residues. Germline loops: CDR1 SGHTA, CDR2 FQGTGA. Splitting of CD4+ cells produced CD45RA+ naive and CD45RA-negative memory subsets. The entry originates in a study of shared clonotypes between healthy human individuals. Study at large: Aged between 18 and 49, the donors were two women and a few men. Study results and caveats: Only blood was sampled; tissue repertoires likely differ.

Each subset's genomic DNA was split evenly across several immunoSEQ plates. Clones were sequenced by immunoSEQ multiplex PCR, and TCRdb holds only the in-frame ones, with some missing. The data contain hundreds of thousands of clones, around 97% of them singletons. Sequences were obtained from naive CD4+ T cells sorted from blood. Specified subset: CD45RA+ positively selected. The chain is built from TRBV7-3 and TRBJ2-1; the D gene is possibly TRBD2 (6 bases). The TCR originated in a woman aged 25 to 39 in good health. Here the CDR3 reads CASSSGTRSYNEQFF. CDR3 DNA: TGTGCCAGCAGCTCCGGGACTCGCTCCTACAATGAGCAGTTCTTC.